The rows below give T cell receptor beta chains drawn from one sample of a study of blood T cells in healthy people across ages. TCRdb reprocessed the 5' RACE reads with MiXCR, giving one entry per CDR3 protein. The table shows nearly 1 million distinct CDR3 sequences, with just over 50% occurring only once. Sequencing used blood. These receptors came from a woman aged 55-69 years in good health. Both conserved end residues are part of each CDR3. The D gene is left open where the match is weak. Rows give clone size only sometimes, using once, few, many, or a class for an expanded clone.

TRBJ2-5,TRBD2,NA,TRBV20-1,CSAIRLGSGNHRETQYF,TGCAGTGCTATCAGACTCGGCAGCGGGAACCATCGGGAGACCCAGTACTTC
TRBJ2-1,TRBD2,few,TRBV29-1,CSASRGTSGSYNEQFF,TGCAGCGCCTCTCGTGGCACTAGCGGCTCCTACAATGAGCAGTTCTTC
TRBJ2-5,NA,few,TRBV7-9,CASSLRGVRGLQETQYF,TGTGCCAGCAGCTTACGGGGCGTCAGGGGACTTCAAGAGACCCAGTACTTC
TRBJ2-3,TRBD2,once,TRBV7-9,CTSSSGLAGITDTQYF,TGTACCAGCAGCTCAGGACTAGCGGGAATCACAGATACGCAGTATTTC
TRBJ2-7,NA,NA,TRBV6-5,CASRDPSREQYF,TGTGCCAGCAGGGACCCCTCTCGCGAGCAGTACTTC
TRBJ2-7,NA,NA,TRBV7-9,CASSSGLVLEQYF,TGTGCCAGCAGCTCCGGACTGGTTTTGGAGCAGTACTTC
TRBJ2-5,NA,NA,TRBV9,CASSVGGSGETQYF,TGTGCCAGCAGCGTAGGGGGTAGTGGAGAGACCCAGTACTTC
TRBJ2-3,NA,NA,TRBV4-2,CASSQVPSGFDTQYF,TGTGCCAGCAGCCAAGTCCCGTCGGGGTTTGATACGCAGTATTTT
TRBJ1-2,NA,NA,TRBV20-1,CSAHRGIAYGYTF,TGCAGTGCGCATAGAGGTATAGCCTATGGCTACACCTTC
TRBJ2-7,TRBD1,few,TRBV12-3/TRBV12-4,CASSLSGQGGFEQYF,TGTGCCAGCAGTTTGAGCGGACAGGGGGGTTTCGAGCAGTACTTC
TRBJ1-2,NA,NA,TRBV7-2,CASSSPTGINYGYTF,TGTGCCAGCAGCTCCCCCACCGGGATCAATTATGGCTACACCTTC
TRBJ2-7,NA,few,TRBV29-1,CSAFGSQGSEQYF,TGCAGCGCCTTCGGGAGCCAGGGGAGCGAGCAGTACTTC
TRBJ2-7,TRBD1,NA,TRBV5-1,CASSLNSGQGAGEQYF,TGCGCCAGCAGCTTGAACTCGGGACAGGGGGCAGGCGAGCAGTACTTC
TRBJ2-3,NA,once,TRBV12-3/TRBV12-4,CASSFGSSHLFTDTQYF,TGTGCCAGCAGTTTTGGGAGTTCTCATCTATTCACAGATACGCAGTATTTT
TRBJ2-1,NA,few,TRBV15,CATSRDRSYNEQFF,TGTGCCACCAGCAGAGATAGGAGCTACAATGAGCAGTTCTTC
TRBJ2-7,NA,NA,TRBV3-1,CASSQGGHRLEQYF,TGTGCCAGCAGCCAAGGCGGACACCGCCTAGAGCAGTACTTC
TRBJ2-3,NA,once,TRBV20-1,CSAPGVTVNTQYF,TGCAGTGCCCCGGGGGTGACCGTGAATACGCAGTATTTT
TRBJ2-1,TRBD2,NA,TRBV5-1,CASSLAALANYNEQFF,TGCGCCAGCAGCTTGGCCGCACTAGCGAATTACAATGAGCAGTTCTTC
TRBJ1-2,NA,NA,TRBV7-2,CASSLGGRGIYGYTF,TGTGCCAGCAGCTTAGGGGGCCGGGGGATCTATGGCTACACCTTC
TRBJ2-1,TRBD2,few,TRBV6-2/TRBV6-3,CASRRAGGDNEQFF,TGTGCCAGCAGACGAGCGGGGGGAGACAATGAGCAGTTCTTC
TRBJ1-4,NA,NA,TRBV3-1,CASRRMYRGEKLFF,TGTGCCAGCAGGCGGATGTATCGTGGTGAAAAACTGTTTTTT
TRBJ2-1,TRBD1,NA,TRBV5-1,CASSLAGQGYNEQFF,TGCGCCAGCAGCTTGGCGGGACAGGGGTACAATGAGCAGTTCTTC
TRBJ2-7,NA,NA,TRBV29-1,CSVSRREEEQYF,TGCAGCGTTTCGAGGCGAGAAGAGGAGCAGTACTTC
TRBJ1-4,NA,NA,TRBV2,CASIGRVSNEKLFF,TGTGCCAGCATCGGTCGGGTCTCCAATGAAAAACTGTTTTTT
TRBJ1-2,TRBD1,few,TRBV27,CASRETGGSGYTF,TGTGCCAGCAGAGAGACAGGGGGCAGTGGCTACACCTTC
TRBJ2-5,TRBD2,NA,TRBV7-2,CASSERAALAGVETQYF,TGTGCCAGCAGCGAGAGGGCCGCACTAGCGGGAGTAGAGACCCAGTACTTC
TRBJ2-5,NA,NA,TRBV21-1,CASNSYEWQYF,TGTGCCAGCAACAGCTACGAGTGGCAGTACTTC
TRBJ1-2,NA,NA,TRBV29-1,CSVPDGEGGYTF,TGCAGCGTTCCCGACGGGGAGGGTGGCTACACCTTC
TRBJ2-6,NA,once,TRBV7-9,CASSNRVPSGANVLTF,TGTGCCAGCAGTAATAGGGTTCCCTCTGGGGCCAACGTCCTGACTTTC
TRBJ1-1,NA,NA,TRBV14,CASSPTDRGDTEAFF,TGTGCCAGCAGCCCCACCGACCGAGGGGACACTGAAGCTTTCTTT
TRBJ1-4,NA,NA,TRBV10-3,CAISESSRSNEKLFF,TGTGCCATCAGTGAGTCGTCACGATCTAATGAAAAACTGTTTTTT
TRBJ2-2,NA,NA,TRBV5-1,CASSLGRADTGELFF,TGCGCCAGCAGCTTGGGTAGGGCCGACACCGGGGAGCTGTTTTTT
TRBJ1-4,TRBD1,NA,TRBV29-1,CSGGTGNEKLFF,TGCAGCGGTGGGACAGGGAATGAAAAACTGTTTTTT
TRBJ2-3,NA,few,TRBV3-1,CASSPLGGTDTQYF,TGTGCCAGCAGCCCGCTGGGTGGCACAGATACGCAGTATTTT
TRBJ1-1,NA,few,TRBV7-9,CASSLGQVNTEAFF,TGTGCCAGCAGCTTAGGGCAAGTTAACACTGAAGCTTTCTTT
TRBJ2-1,NA,NA,TRBV3-1,CASSQPSRRSYNEQFF,TGTGCCAGCAGCCAACCCTCGAGGCGCTCCTACAATGAGCAGTTCTTC
TRBJ1-5,TRBD1,many,TRBV20-1,CSAKQGAVNNQPQHF,TGCAGCGCAAAACAGGGGGCGGTCAACAATCAGCCCCAGCATTTT
TRBJ2-1,NA,NA,TRBV11-3,CASSSGSGNEQFF,TGTGCCAGCAGCTCAGGGAGTGGCAATGAGCAGTTCTTC
TRBJ2-5,TRBD1,NA,TRBV20-1,CSASPADRVRNEQYF,TGCAGTGCTAGTCCCGCGGACAGGGTTAGGAATGAGCAGTACTTC
TRBJ2-1,TRBD2,NA,TRBV4-1,CASRLSGSGYNEQFF,TGCGCCAGCAGACTGAGCGGGAGTGGGTACAATGAGCAGTTCTTC
TRBJ1-5,TRBD1,few,TRBV19,CASSMGDSRFQPQHF,TGTGCCAGTAGTATGGGGGACAGTCGCTTTCAGCCCCAGCATTTT
TRBJ2-3,NA,NA,TRBV7-2,CASSPVGPDTQYF,TGTGCCAGCAGCCCTGTGGGGCCAGATACGCAGTATTTT
TRBJ2-5,NA,NA,TRBV18,CASSPAQGQETQYF,TGTGCCAGCTCACCAGCCCAGGGCCAAGAGACCCAGTACTTC